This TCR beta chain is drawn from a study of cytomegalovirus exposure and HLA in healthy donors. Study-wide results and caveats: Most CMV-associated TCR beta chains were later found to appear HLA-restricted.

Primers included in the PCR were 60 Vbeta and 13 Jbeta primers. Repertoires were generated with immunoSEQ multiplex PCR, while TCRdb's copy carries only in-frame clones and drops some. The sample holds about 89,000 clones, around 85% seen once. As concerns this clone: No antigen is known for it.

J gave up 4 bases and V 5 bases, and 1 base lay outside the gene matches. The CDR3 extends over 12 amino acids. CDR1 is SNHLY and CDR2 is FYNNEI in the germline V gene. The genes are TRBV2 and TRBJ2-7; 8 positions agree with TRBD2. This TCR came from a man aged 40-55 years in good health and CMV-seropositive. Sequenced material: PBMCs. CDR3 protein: CASSTGGYEQYF. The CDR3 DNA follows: TGTGCCAGCAGTACGGGAGGGTACGAGCAGTACTTC.